The 23 T cell receptor beta chains presented below share a single source sample, sequenced in a study of STAT3 mutations in large granular lymphocyte leukemia (dated by TCRdb to the late 2010s). Libraries were built with the immunoSEQ multiplex PCR assay. The immuneACCESS repertoire file appears here via TCRdb, limited to in-frame rearrangements. These files lack a portion of the clones; in checked studies, under half of the deficit traces to unresolved V genes, and the cause of the others is not known. The sample table holds about 40,000 clones, of which roughly 90% were seen once. The ten largest clones capture over 0.35% of the sample. What the study reported, not specific to this receptor: Every T-LGLL patient showed at least one immunodominant TCRbeta clonotype, and about half showed multiple immunodominant subclonotypes.

For these receptors, no antigen is known. Sequenced sample: PBMCs. The receptor set was obtained from a human donor with T large granular lymphocyte leukemia. Some clones in this sample may be carry-over from other donors' samples.

The V gene is TRBV15, the J gene TRBJ1-6; D uncertain. CDR3 size: 14 residues. Germline CDR1 is LNHNV and CDR2 is YYDKDF (reference sequence). Trimming stripped 1 base from V and 9 bases from J, with 10 bases between. The CDR3 sequence is CATSRVGVGSPLHF. Written as DNA, the CDR3 is TGTGCCACCAGCAGAGTAGGTGTCGGTTCACCCCTCCACTTT.

The V and J genes are TRBV28 and TRBJ1-2; D perhaps matches TRBD1 (5 bases). In germline, CDR1 is MDHEN, CDR2 SYDVKM. This CDR3 spans 17 amino acids. V was pared by 6 bases and J by 0 bases, with 20 bases between. The CDR3 bases are TGTGCCAGCAGATACCCCGGGACGGAAGGAGCTAACTATGGCTACACCTTC. Its protein product is CASRYPGTEGANYGYTF.

This clone was detected only once. The CDR3 DNA reads as TGTGCCAGTAGTATGCTTATGGGGGCGAATCAGCCCCAGCATTTT. Residues: CASSMLMGANQPQHF. The chain has TRBV19 and TRBJ1-5; tentative D call: TRBD1 (6 bases). Trimming left V 3 bases short and J 4 bases short, with 13 bases between. This CDR3 region has 15 residues. Germline V lookup: CDR1 LNHDA, CDR2 SQIVND (reference sequence). Supplemented by reference TRBV19 and TRBJ1-5, the full variable domain reads DGGITQSPKYLFRKEGQNVTLSCEQNLNHDAMYWYRQDPGQGLRLIYYSQIVNDFQKGDIAEGYSVSREKKESFPLTVTSAQKNPTAFYLCASSMLMGANQPQHFGDGTRLSIL.

This clone appeared a single time. The chain carries TRBV7-9 and TRBJ1-1; TRBD1 is a possible D gene (6 bases). Germline assignment: CDR1 SEHNR and CDR2 FQNEAQ (reference sequence). The CDR3 loop spans 15 amino acids. V lost 0 bases and J lost 10, with 18 bases in between. In DNA, the CDR3 is TGTGCCAGCAGCTTAGCCTCGGTAACAGGGAGGGGAGCTTTCTTT. Translating gives CASSLASVTGRGAFF. The variable domain in full, completed from reference TRBV7-9 and TRBJ1-1, reads DTGVSQNPRHKITKRGQNVTFRCDPISEHNRLYWYRQTLGQGPEFLTYFQNEAQLEKSRLLSDRFSAERPKGSFSTLEIQRTEQGDSAMYLCASSLASVTGRGAFFGQGTRLTVV.

The gene calls are TRBV18 and TRBJ1-2, with TRBD1 as a possible D gene (5 bases). The CDR3 runs 14 residues. Germline CDR1 reads KGHSH; CDR2 reads LQKENI. With 2 bases removed from V and 4 bases from J, the gap between germline ends came to 11 bases. The CDR3 DNA sequence: TGTGCCAGCTCACCAGATGGAACAGGCTATGGCTACACCTTC. This translates into CASSPDGTGYGYTF.

For the CDR3, the DNA is TGTGCCAGCCCGGGTGGTCGGGACGGGAGCTCCTACAATGAGCAGTTCTTC. Translated, it gives CASPGGRDGSSYNEQFF. The V call is TRBV7-9, the J call TRBJ2-1; D perhaps matches TRBD2 (6 bases). V lost 8 bases to trimming and J lost 0 bases, with 20 bases between them. CDR1 is SEHNR and CDR2 is FQNEAQ in the germline V gene (reference sequence). The CDR3 is made up of 17 amino acids.

This chain's CDR3 is CASSLGQRVGYEQYF. The CDR3 coding sequence is TGTGCCAGCAGCTTAGGACAGAGAGTTGGTTACGAGCAGTACTTC. The J gene is TRBJ2-7, the V gene TRBV7-2; tentative D call: TRBD1 (5 bases). The CDR3 contains 15 residues. CDR1 is SGHTA, CDR2 FQGNSA, per germline. The ends were cut back, 1 base at V and 4 bases at J, with 14 bases in the middle.

The V and J genes are TRBV6-4 and TRBJ2-1; TRBD2 aligns across 11 bases. The CDR3 covers 14 residues. Germline CDR1 is MRHNA and CDR2 is SNTAGT. Germline trimming cut 2 bases from V and 13 bases from J; bases unmatched to any gene: 7. The CDR3 sequence is CASSDRKLAGVQFF. In nucleotides, the CDR3 is TGTGCCAGCAGTGACCGAAAACTAGCGGGGGTTCAGTTCTTC.

This chain uses TRBV27 with TRBJ1-2, with 9 bases fitting TRBD1. This CDR3 is built from 15 residues. V shed 1 base, J shed 1 base, and the junction held 1 base outside the gene matches. Germline CDR1 and CDR2: MNHEY and SMNVEV (reference sequence). The CDR3 is CASSLLGQGNYGYTF. DNA of the CDR3: TGTGCCAGCAGTTTATTGGGACAGGGTAACTATGGCTACACCTTC.

This chain connects TRBV27 to TRBJ2-7; 9 bases are shared with TRBD1. V lost 4 bases and J lost 5; bases outside the gene matches: 9. Germline lookup yields CDR1 MNHEY and CDR2 SMNVEV (reference sequence). The CDR3 runs 15 residues. DNA of the CDR3: TGTGCCAGCAGTTCACCCGGGACAGGGAGGGACGAGCAGTACTTC. Translation gives CASSSPGTGRDEQYF.

This chain uses TRBV7-9 with TRBJ2-1; a weak D match, TRBD1 (5 bases). Trimming left V 1 base short and J 3 bases short, with 13 bases between. The CDR3 contains 16 residues. The V gene's germline CDR1 is SEHNR and CDR2 FQNEAQ (reference sequence). In nucleotides, the CDR3 is TGTGCCAGCAGCTTAGAAGGCAGGGCTGGCTACAATGAGCAGTTCTTC. This gives the protein CASSLEGRAGYNEQFF. Together with reference TRBV7-9 and TRBJ2-1, the CDR3 gives the full variable domain: DTGVSQNPRHKITKRGQNVTFRCDPISEHNRLYWYRQTLGQGPEFLTYFQNEAQLEKSRLLSDRFSAERPKGSFSTLEIQRTEQGDSAMYLCASSLEGRAGYNEQFFGPGTRLTVL.

Turning to this clone: Germline is not matched at one junction end, which may reflect a read error. The chain is built from TRBV18 and TRBJ2-5; 9 positions agree with TRBD1. CDR1 KGHSH and CDR2 LQKENI come from the germline V gene. This CDR3 is 15 amino acids long. The CDR3 region has the DNA TGTGCCAGCTCAGCACCTGACAGGGGGAGAGAGACCCAGTACTTC. Its translation: CASSAPDRGRETQYF. The whole variable domain, filled in from reference TRBV18 and TRBJ2-5, reads NAGVMQNPRHLVRRRGQEARLRCSPMKGHSHVYWYRQLPEEGLKFMVYLQKENIIDESGMPKERFSAEFPKEGPSILRIQQVVRGDSAAYFCASSAPDRGRETQYFGPGTRLLVL.

The rearrangement links TRBV6-5 to TRBJ1-6; D is unclear. This CDR3 contains 13 residues. V shed 2 bases and J shed 6 bases, with 5 bases lying between them. Looked up from germline, CDR1 is MNHEY and CDR2 is SVGAGI. The CDR3 nucleotides read TGTGCCAGCAGTTACCGACCTAATTCACCCCTCCACTTT. Its protein product is CASSYRPNSPLHF.

The chain has TRBV6-5 and TRBJ1-2; 9 bases match TRBD1. CDR1 MNHEY and CDR2 SVGAGI come from the germline V gene. The trim removed 1 base at V and 3 bases at J, leaving 6 bases unmatched. This CDR3 has 16 amino acids. CDR3 sequence reads: CASSYWGQGTDYGYTF. The CDR3 DNA is TGTGCCAGCAGTTACTGGGGACAGGGAACTGACTATGGCTACACCTTC.

V usage is TRBV4-1 and J usage is TRBJ1-1; D gene ambiguous. Germline lookup yields CDR1 MGHRA and CDR2 YSYEKL. Trimming took off 2 bases at V and 0 bases at J, with 13 bases between the two ends. The CDR3 runs to 16 residues. The CDR3 nucleotides are TGCGCCAGCAGCCAAACAGACACCACCCTGAACACTGAAGCTTTCTTT. This gives the protein CASSQTDTTLNTEAFF.

The V call is TRBV4-3, the J call TRBJ1-6; D gene unclear. The V end was cut by 0 bases, the J end by 6 bases, with 9 bases between. The CDR3 sequence is 15 residues long. Germline V gives CDR1 LGHNA, CDR2 YSLEER. CDR3 region: CASSQEQAGNSPLHF. The CDR3, as DNA: TGCGCCAGCAGCCAAGAGCAGGCGGGTAATTCACCCCTCCACTTT.

V gene TRBV5-1 combines with J gene TRBJ2-7; 7 nucleotides align to TRBD1. The V gene end was trimmed by 4 bases and the J gene end by 4 bases; junction bases not matched to a gene: 14. Looked up from germline, CDR1 is SGHRS and CDR2 is YFSETQ. The CDR3 is 16 residues long. The CDR3 DNA is TGCGCCAGCAGCCCCCAGGGGGTCCCTGTTTCTTACGAGCAGTACTTC. Encoded protein: CASSPQGVPVSYEQYF.

This CDR3 reads CASSLGPAGLNEKLFF. CDR3 nucleotide sequence: TGTGCCAGCAGCTTGGGGCCGGCAGGGCTTAATGAAAAACTGTTTTTT. J is TRBJ1-4 and V is TRBV5-4; maybe TRBD1 (5 bases). This CDR3 has 16 residues. V was clipped by 0 bases and J by 4 bases, with 13 bases between them. Germline loops: CDR1 SGHNT, CDR2 YYREEE (reference sequence).

The chain couples TRBV7-8 to TRBJ1-5; the D is unclear. V was cut by 3 bases and J by 0 bases, with 12 bases left in between. The CDR3 has 16 residues. In germline, CDR1 is SGHVS, CDR2 FQNEAQ. CDR3 region: CASSFSASFSNQPQHF. In DNA form, the CDR3 reads TGTGCCAGCAGCTTCAGCGCATCCTTTAGCAATCAGCCCCAGCATTTT.

This rearrangement joins TRBV7-9 to TRBJ1-1; 10 bases fit TRBD1. The CDR3 is 15 amino acids. V gave up 4 bases and J gave up 3 bases; unmatched junction bases: 5. CDR1 and CDR2 from the germline V gene are SEHNR and FQNEAQ (reference sequence). This CDR3 is CASSSRQGAYTEAFF. The CDR3 DNA is TGTGCCAGCAGCTCGCGACAGGGGGCTTACACTGAAGCTTTCTTT.

This clone appeared once. The chain joins TRBV6-1 to TRBJ2-7, with D perhaps TRBD2 (5 bases). The CDR3 covers 14 residues. The V and J ends lost 4 bases and 1 base respectively, with 11 bases between them. Germline V lookup: CDR1 MNHNS, CDR2 SASEGT. CDR3 residues: CASSAEGPSYEQYF. The DNA for the CDR3 is TGTGCCAGCAGTGCTGAGGGCCCATCCTACGAGCAGTACTTC.

The CDR3 nucleotides read TGCGCCAGCAGCCATAGGGACAGGCCTCCAGGGGGCGGGGAGCTGTTTTTT. The encoded protein is CASSHRDRPPGGGELFF. The chain is built from TRBV5-1 and TRBJ2-2; 8 bases are a match to TRBD1. This CDR3 is built from 17 residues. CDR1 is SGHRS, CDR2 YFSETQ, per germline. J lost 7 bases, V lost 4 bases, and 15 bases had no gene match.

The table lists this clone with a count of one. This chain links TRBV6-4 with TRBJ2-1; the D gene could be TRBD1 or TRBD2 (5 bases each). CDR1 is MRHNA, CDR2 SNTAGT, per germline. This CDR3 region has 14 residues. Trimming removed 8 bases from V and 7 bases from J, with 18 bases in between. CDR3 in DNA: TGTGCCAGCTGGCCTCCGGGGCTTGGGAATGAGCAGTTCTTC. Amino acid sequence: CASWPPGLGNEQFF.